A single T cell receptor beta chain is shown here with its context. This clone's antigen is unknown. No much larger clonotype is one base removed from it; base qualities were not supplied. This sample was included in a study of shared clonotypes between healthy human individuals (dated by TCRdb to 2020 to 2022). Study-wide context: A few men and a couple of women, aged 18 to 49 years, made up the cohort. Each donor's leukapheresis produced roughly between roughly 0.85 and 9 billion PBMCs. To increase sequencing depth and limit assay-specific biases, TCR repertoire library preparation and sequencing were carried out by different laboratories using diverse techniques. To estimate repertoire size and how much clonotype sharing occurs between individuals, the study deeply sequenced the blood TCR repertoires of about five healthy adults. For each donor, CD4 naive and CD4 memory were each given three plates, CD8 naive was given two plates, and CD8 memory was given one plate. Broad study findings and their caveats: Larger estimated clonotype richness was generally found for naive subsets than for memory subsets. Sharing across a handful of donors was observed for approximately 5% of naive CD4, under 4% of naive CD8, over 2% of memory CD4, and about 0.39% of memory CD8 clonotypes. Compared with non-shared clonotypes, the clonotypes found in all four sorted-subset donors had higher generation probabilities. The genetic and exposure-history diversity represented was limited by the small number of donors. Incomplete sequencing was indicated by rarefaction of sorted-subset datasets, despite the large sequencing depth. Based on pairwise subsampling, the degree of clonotype sharing among donors was expected to be affected by sequencing depth. Sampling was limited to blood, and TCR repertoires in tissue likely differ from TCR repertoires in blood.

Donors were healthy HIV-negative adults with no recently reported acute infections or vaccinations. Every donor was a Caucasian adult living in Nashville, Tennessee, USA. CD4+ T cells were enriched by magnetic negative selection; naive cells were then positively selected on CD45RA, and the negative fraction formed the memory subset. After blood collection by leukapheresis, PBMCs were isolated using Ficoll-Histopaque density gradient centrifugation and then cryopreserved in the vapor phase of liquid nitrogen. Analytical flow cytometry was used to check the purity and quantity of every magnetically sorted T cell population. Genomic DNA was isolated from every sorted fraction and measured by UV absorbance on a Nanodrop 2000c. Trimming takes 8 bases from V and 1 base from J, and the germline ends sit 13 bases apart. CDR1 and CDR2 (MNHNY, SVGAGI) derive from the germline V gene (reference sequence). The CDR3 covers 14 residues, taking in both the cysteine and the phenylalanine. Only CDR3 DNA is held: 42 bases, read in frame from base 1.

Using the deep immunoSEQ assay, TCR CDR3 regions were amplified from genomic DNA by multiplex PCR. Genomic DNA extracted from each cell subset was distributed evenly over all wells of several immunoSEQ 96-well plates, and each plate served as one replicate. Each replicate PCR for sorted subsets received about 0.2 ug genomic DNA, equal to about 30,000 T cell genomes. The purified libraries were quantified using a Qubit 3.0 fluorometer, sized with a Bioanalyzer 2100, and then quantified again using the KAPA Library Quantification kit. Each immunoSEQ 96-well plate was sequenced on its own single-read 150-cycle Illumina NextSeq 550 flow cell. Regarding the original processing steps: Because the immunoSEQ output included only junctional sequences and no quality scores, the filtering could not be the same as the filtering used for full-length reads. Sequences were annotated with PyIR, a Python wrapper for IgBLAST v1.9, and V/J genes and CDR3 were assigned using IMGT germline references. Any read was removed if the V/J assignment was weak (E-value above 1e-6), the CDR3 was missing, or the read contained stop codons, out-of-frame junctions, or ambiguous translated residues. V3J clonotypes were defined as sequences sharing an identical inferred V gene, J gene, and CDR3 amino acid sequence. The percentage overlap between two repertoires was calculated by dividing the number of shared unique clonotypes by the size of the smaller repertoire. Repertoire richness was assessed with RTK rarefaction, the Chao1 estimator, and Recon v2.1 estimates of unobserved clonotypes. Generation probabilities for all TCRbeta clonotypes obtained by the gDNA method from a few donors were computed using OLGA. TCRdb holds this immuneACCESS table with in-frame rearrangements only. Some clones are missing; in checked studies, unresolved V genes explain under half, and the rest has no known cause. That table gives V, J and clone size, and the DNA gave D and trimming. The sample records more than 1 million clones, approximately 78% of which are singletons. The top ten clones comprise roughly 0.56% of the sample.

The TCR was taken from a man aged 18 to 30 in good health. Some clones in this sample may be carry-over from other donors' samples. Sequencing used memory CD4+ T cells from PBMCs. Sample cell subset or site, as interpreted from the label and publication: CD45RA-negative fraction. Recombination joined TRBV6-6 with TRBJ2-3; TRBD2 is a possible D gene, resting on 6 matching bases. The sequence in DNA is TGTGCCAGCTCCGGGGGTGAAGGCACAGATACGCAGTATTTT. Translated, it reads CASSGGEGTDTQYF.